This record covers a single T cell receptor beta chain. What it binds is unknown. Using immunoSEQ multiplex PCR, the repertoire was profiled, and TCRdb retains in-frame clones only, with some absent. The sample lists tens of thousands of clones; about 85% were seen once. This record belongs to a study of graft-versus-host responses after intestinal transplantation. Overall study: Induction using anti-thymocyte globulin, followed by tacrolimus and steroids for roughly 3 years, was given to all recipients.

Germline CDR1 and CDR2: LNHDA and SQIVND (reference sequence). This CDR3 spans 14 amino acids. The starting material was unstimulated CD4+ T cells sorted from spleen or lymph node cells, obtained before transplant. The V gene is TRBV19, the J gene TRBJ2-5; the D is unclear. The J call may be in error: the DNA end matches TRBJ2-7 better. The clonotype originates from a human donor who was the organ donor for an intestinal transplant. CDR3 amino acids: CASSPQSSGGEQYF. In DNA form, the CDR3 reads TGTGCCAGTAGCCCACAGTCCTCCGGTGGCGAGCAGTACTTC.